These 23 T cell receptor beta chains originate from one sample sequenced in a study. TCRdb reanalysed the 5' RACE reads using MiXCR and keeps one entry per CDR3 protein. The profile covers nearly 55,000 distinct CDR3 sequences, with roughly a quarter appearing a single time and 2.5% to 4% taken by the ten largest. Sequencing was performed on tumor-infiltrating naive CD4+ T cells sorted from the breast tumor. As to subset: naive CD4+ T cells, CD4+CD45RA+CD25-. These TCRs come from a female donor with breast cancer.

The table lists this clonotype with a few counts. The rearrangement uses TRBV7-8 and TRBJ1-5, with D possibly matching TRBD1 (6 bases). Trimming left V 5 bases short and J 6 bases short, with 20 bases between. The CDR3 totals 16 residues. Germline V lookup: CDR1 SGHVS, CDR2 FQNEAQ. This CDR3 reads CASSPRRSGVGQPQHF. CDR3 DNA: TGTGCCAGCAGCCCACGCCGGTCAGGGGTGGGTCAGCCCCAGCATTTT.

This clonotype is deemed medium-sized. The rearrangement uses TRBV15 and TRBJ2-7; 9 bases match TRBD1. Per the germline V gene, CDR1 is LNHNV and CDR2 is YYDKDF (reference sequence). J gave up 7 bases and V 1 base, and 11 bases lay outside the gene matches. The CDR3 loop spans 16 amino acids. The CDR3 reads CATSRVVTGGPLEQYF. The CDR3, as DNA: TGTGCCACCAGCAGAGTTGTGACAGGGGGACCCTTAGAGCAGTACTTC.

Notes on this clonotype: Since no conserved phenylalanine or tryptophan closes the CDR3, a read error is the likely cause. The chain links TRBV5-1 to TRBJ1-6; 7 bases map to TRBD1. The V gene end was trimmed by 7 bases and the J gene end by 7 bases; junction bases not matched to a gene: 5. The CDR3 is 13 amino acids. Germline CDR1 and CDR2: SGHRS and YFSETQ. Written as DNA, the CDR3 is TGCGCCAGCCGGGACAGTTTGAATTCACCCCTCCACCTT. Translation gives CASRDSLNSPLHL.

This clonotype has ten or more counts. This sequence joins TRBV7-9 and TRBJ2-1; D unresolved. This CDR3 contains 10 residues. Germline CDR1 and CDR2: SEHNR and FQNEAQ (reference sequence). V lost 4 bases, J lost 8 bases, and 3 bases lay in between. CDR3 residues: CASSSYEQFF. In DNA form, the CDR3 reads TGTGCCAGCAGCTCGTATGAGCAGTTCTTC.

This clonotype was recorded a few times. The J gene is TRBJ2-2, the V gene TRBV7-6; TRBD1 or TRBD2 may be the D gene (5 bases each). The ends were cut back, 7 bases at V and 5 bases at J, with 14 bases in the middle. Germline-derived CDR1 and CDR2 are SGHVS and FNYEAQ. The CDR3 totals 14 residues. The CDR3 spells CASKRDPGTGELFF. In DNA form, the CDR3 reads TGTGCCAGCAAACGGGACCCTGGGACCGGGGAGCTGTTTTTT. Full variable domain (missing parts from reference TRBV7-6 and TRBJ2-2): GAGVSQSPRYKVTKRGQDVALRCDPISGHVSLYWYRQALGQGPEFLTYFNYEAQQDKSGLPNDRFSAERPEGSISTLTIQRTEQRDSAMYRCASKRDPGTGELFFGEGSRLTVL.

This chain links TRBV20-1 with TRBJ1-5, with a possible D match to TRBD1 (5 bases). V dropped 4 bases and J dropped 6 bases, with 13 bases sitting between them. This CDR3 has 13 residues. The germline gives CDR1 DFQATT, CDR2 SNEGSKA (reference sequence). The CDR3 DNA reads TGCAGTGCTACTCCGCCGGGGGGTCAGCCCCAGCATTTT. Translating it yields CSATPPGGQPQHF.

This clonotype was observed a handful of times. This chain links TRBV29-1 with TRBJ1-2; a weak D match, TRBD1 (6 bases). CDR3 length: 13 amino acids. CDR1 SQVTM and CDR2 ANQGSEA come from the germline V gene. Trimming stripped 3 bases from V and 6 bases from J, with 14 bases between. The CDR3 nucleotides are TGCAGCGTTGATGGGGGGGCGACGGATGGCTACACCTTC. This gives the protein CSVDGGATDGYTF.

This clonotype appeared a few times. CDR3 sequence reads: CASSLRQDYGYTF. The CDR3 DNA sequence: TGTGCCAGCTCACTCCGACAGGACTATGGCTACACCTTC. V is TRBV18 and J is TRBJ1-2; D is possibly TRBD1 (6 bases). This CDR3 is 13 amino acids long. Germline V gene data show CDR1 as KGHSH and CDR2 as LQKENI. V dropped 4 bases and J dropped 3 bases, with 9 bases sitting between them.

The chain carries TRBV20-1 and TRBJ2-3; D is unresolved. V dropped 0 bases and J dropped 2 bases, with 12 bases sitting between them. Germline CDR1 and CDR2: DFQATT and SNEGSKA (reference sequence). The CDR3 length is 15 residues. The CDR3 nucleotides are TGCAGTGCTAGAGACCTAACAAACCCCACAGATACGCAGTATTTT. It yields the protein CSARDLTNPTDTQYF.

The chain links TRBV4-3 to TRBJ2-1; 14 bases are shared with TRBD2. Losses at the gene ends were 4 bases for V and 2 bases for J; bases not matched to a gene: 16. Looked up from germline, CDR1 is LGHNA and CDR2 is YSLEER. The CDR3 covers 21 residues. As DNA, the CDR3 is TGCGCCAGCAGCCGGGTCAGGGCCGGGACTAGCGGGAGTAGCCCCTACAATGAGCAGTTCTTC. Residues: CASSRVRAGTSGSSPYNEQFF.

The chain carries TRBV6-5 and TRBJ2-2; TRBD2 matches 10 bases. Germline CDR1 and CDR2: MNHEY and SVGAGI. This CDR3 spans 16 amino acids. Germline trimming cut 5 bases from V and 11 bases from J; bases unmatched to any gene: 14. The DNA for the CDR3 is TGTGCCAGCAGTCCCCCGGCTAGCGGGAGCCGCCTTGAGCTGTTTTTT. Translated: CASSPPASGSRLELFF.

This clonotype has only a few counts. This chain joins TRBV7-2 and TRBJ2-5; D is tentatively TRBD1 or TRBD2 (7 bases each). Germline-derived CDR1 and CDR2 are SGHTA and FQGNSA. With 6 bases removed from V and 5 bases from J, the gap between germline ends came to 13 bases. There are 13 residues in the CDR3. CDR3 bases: TGTGCCAGCAGGGGTCAGGGGGGGGAGACCCAGTACTTC. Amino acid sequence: CASRGQGGETQYF.

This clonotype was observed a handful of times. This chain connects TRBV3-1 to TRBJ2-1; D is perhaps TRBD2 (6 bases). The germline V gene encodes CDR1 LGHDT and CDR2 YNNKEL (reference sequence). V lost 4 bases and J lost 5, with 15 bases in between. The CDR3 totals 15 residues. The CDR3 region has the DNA TGTGCCAGCAGCCTCCTCGGGGGACCTGACAATGAGCAGTTCTTC. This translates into CASSLLGGPDNEQFF.

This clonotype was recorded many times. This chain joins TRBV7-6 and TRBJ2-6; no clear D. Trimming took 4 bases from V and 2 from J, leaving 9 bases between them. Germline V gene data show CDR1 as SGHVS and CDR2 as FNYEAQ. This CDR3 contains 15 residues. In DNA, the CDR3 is TGTGCCAGCAGCTCTGTGAACACTGGGGCCAACGTCCTGACTTTC. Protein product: CASSSVNTGANVLTF. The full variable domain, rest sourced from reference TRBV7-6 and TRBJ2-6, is GAGVSQSPRYKVTKRGQDVALRCDPISGHVSLYWYRQALGQGPEFLTYFNYEAQQDKSGLPNDRFSAERPEGSISTLTIQRTEQRDSAMYRCASSSVNTGANVLTFGAGSRLTVL.

In nucleotides, the CDR3 is TGTGCCAGCAGGACAACCGGAGGTCCTGGAGGCTACACCTTC. Protein product: CASRTTGGPGGYTF. V is TRBV6-2 or TRBV6-3 and J is TRBJ1-2; D gene uncertain. V gave up 6 bases and J gave up 8 bases, with 19 bases separating them. CDR3 size: 14 residues. CDR1 is MNHEY, CDR2 SVGEGT, per germline.

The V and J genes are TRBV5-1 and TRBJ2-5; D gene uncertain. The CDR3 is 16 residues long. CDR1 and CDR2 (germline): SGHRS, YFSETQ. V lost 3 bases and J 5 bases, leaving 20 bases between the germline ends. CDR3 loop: CASSSSLLQVGETQYF. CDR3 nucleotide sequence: TGCGCCAGCAGCTCCTCCCTTTTGCAGGTTGGGGAGACCCAGTACTTC. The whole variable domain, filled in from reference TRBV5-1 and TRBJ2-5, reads KAGVTQTPRYLIKTRGQQVTLSCSPISGHRSVSWYQQTPGQGLQFLFEYFSETQRNKGNFPGRFSGRQFSNSRSEMNVSTLELGDSALYLCASSSSLLQVGETQYFGPGTRLLVL.

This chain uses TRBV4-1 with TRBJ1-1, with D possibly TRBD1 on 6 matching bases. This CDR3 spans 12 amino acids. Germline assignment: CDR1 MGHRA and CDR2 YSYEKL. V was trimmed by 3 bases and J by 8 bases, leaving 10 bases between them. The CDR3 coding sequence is TGCGCCAGCAGCCAGGTCAGGGGAGAAGCTTTCTTT. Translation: CASSQVRGEAFF.

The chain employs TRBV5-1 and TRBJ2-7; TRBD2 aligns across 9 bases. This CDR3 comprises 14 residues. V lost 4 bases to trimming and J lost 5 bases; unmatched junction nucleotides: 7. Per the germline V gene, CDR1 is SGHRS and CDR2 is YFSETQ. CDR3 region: CASSPRAGGDEQYF. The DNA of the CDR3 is TGCGCCAGCAGCCCACGAGCGGGAGGTGACGAGCAGTACTTC.

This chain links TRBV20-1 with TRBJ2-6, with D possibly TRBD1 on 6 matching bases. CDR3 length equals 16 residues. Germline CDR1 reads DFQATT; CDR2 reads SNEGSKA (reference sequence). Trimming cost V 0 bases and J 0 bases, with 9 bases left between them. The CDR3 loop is CSARDFRGSGANVLTF. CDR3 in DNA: TGCAGTGCTAGAGACTTCAGGGGCTCTGGGGCCAACGTCCTGACTTTC.

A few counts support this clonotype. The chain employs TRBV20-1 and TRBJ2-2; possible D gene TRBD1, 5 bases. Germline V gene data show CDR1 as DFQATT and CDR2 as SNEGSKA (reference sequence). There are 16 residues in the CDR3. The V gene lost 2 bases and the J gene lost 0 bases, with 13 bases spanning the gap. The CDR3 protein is CSARKQGPSNTGELFF. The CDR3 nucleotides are TGCAGTGCTAGAAAGCAGGGCCCTTCGAACACCGGGGAGCTGTTTTTT.

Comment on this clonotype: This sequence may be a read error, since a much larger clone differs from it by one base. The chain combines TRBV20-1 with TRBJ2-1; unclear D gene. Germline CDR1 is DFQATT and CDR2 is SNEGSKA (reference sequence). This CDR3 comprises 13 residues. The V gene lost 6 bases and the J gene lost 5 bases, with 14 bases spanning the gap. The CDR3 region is CSAQWYPNNEQFF. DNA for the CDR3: TGCAGTGCCCAATGGTACCCAAACAATGAGCAGTTCTTC.

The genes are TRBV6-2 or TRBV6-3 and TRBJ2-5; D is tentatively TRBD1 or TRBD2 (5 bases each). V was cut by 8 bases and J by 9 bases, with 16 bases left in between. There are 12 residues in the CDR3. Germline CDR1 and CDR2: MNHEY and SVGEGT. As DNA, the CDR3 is TGTGCCAGCGGTGGGACCGCCGGCGCCCAGTACTTC. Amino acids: CASGGTAGAQYF.

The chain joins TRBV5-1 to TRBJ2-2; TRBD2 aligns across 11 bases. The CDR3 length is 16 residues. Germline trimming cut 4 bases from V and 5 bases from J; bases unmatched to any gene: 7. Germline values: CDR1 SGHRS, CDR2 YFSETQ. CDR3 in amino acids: CASSGTSGRATGELFF. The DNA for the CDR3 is TGCGCCAGCAGCGGAACTAGCGGGAGAGCAACCGGGGAGCTGTTTTTT.